The 24 T cell receptor beta chains reported below all come from one sample, sequenced in a study of breast tumors, draining lymph nodes, adjacent tissues. Each CDR3 protein is one row after TCRdb ran MiXCR on the multiplex PCR reads. The sample shows approximately 130,000 distinct CDR3 sequences, more than 20% of them seen only once. The lymph nodes were axillary draining lymph nodes from breast cancer patients. The specimen was axillary lymph node tissue. All receptors come from a female donor with breast cancer. Some clones in this sample may be carry-over from other donors' samples.

This clonotype came up many times. The V call is TRBV4-2, the J call TRBJ2-3; no clear D. The CDR3 runs 16 residues. Trimming left V 0 bases short and J 0 bases short, with 10 bases between. Germline CDR1 is LGHNA and CDR2 is YNFKEQ. In DNA, the CDR3 is TGTGCCAGCAGCCAAGATACGGGCTCTAGCACAGATACGCAGTATTTT. Translation: CASSQDTGSSTDTQYF.

In this sample, this clonotype turned up many times. CDR3 sequence reads: CASMGHPYNEQFF. CDR3 in DNA: TGTGCCAGCATGGGACATCCCTACAATGAGCAGTTCTTC. The J gene is TRBJ2-1, the V gene TRBV6-1; D possibly corresponds to TRBD1 (6 bases). This CDR3 has 13 amino acids. Trimming removed 7 bases from V and 2 bases from J, with 9 bases in between. Germline V gives CDR1 MNHNS, CDR2 SASEGT.

A word on this clonotype: A single base separates this from a much larger clone, so it may be a read error. The chain recombines TRBV5-4 with TRBJ2-2, with 7 bases identical to TRBD2. CDR3 length equals 16 residues. The V segment lost 4 bases and the J segment 4 bases; nucleotides outside the gene matches: 10. Germline-derived CDR1 and CDR2 are SGHNT and YYREEE (reference sequence). The CDR3 coding sequence is TGTGCCAGCAGCACCAGGACTAGGCAGATCACCGGGGAGCTGTTTTTT. Protein: CASSTRTRQITGELFF.

There are many counts of this clonotype. The chain recombines TRBV20-1 with TRBJ1-5, with D possibly matching TRBD1 (5 bases). The germline CDR1 and CDR2 sequences are DFQATT and SNEGSKA (reference sequence). V gave up 0 bases and J gave up 2 bases, with 14 bases separating them. The CDR3 totals 16 residues. CDR3 in amino acids: CSAREGPTRGNQPQHF. CDR3 DNA: TGCAGTGCTAGAGAGGGACCCACGAGGGGCAATCAGCCCCAGCATTTT.

This clonotype was seen at least ten times. The rearrangement links TRBV20-1 to TRBJ1-6; D is ambiguous. The length of the CDR3 is 15 residues. Between the trimmed V and J ends, which lost 4 bases and 9 bases, there was a span of 19 bases. Germline values: CDR1 DFQATT, CDR2 SNEGSKA (reference sequence). This CDR3 reads CSAISPLALISPLHF. The CDR3 DNA is TGCAGTGCTATTAGCCCCCTGGCCCTTATTTCACCCCTCCACTTT.

This clonotype appeared many times. The chain carries TRBV20-1 and TRBJ1-6; 8 nucleotides match TRBD1. Looked up from germline, CDR1 is DFQATT and CDR2 is SNEGSKA (reference sequence). The ends lost 5 bases at V and 7 bases at J; junction bases unmatched: 4. The CDR3 sequence is 13 residues long. The CDR3 region is CSAPGQDNSPLHF. The CDR3 coding sequence is TGCAGTGCTCCGGGACAGGACAATTCACCCCTCCACTTT.

As for this clonotype: A much larger clonotype is one base distant, so this may be a read error. The chain combines TRBV15 with TRBJ2-5; 7 bases fit TRBD1. This CDR3 is built from 16 residues. The V gene end was trimmed by 2 bases and the J gene end by 1 base; junction bases not matched to a gene: 7. Germline assignment: CDR1 LNHNV and CDR2 YYDKDF (reference sequence). The CDR3 here is CATSRPTWDSQETQYF. In nucleotides, the CDR3 is TGTGCCACCAGCAGACCGACCTGGGACAGCCAAGAGACCCAGTACTTC. Supplemented by reference TRBV15 and TRBJ2-5, the full variable domain reads DAMVIQNPRYQVTQFGKPVTLSCSQTLNHNVMYWYQQKSSQAPKLLFHYYDKDFNNEADTPDNFQSRRPNTSFCFLDIRSPGLGDTAMYLCATSRPTWDSQETQYFGPGTRLLVL.

This clonotype was recorded at least ten times. This CDR3 is CASSGAQVPNEQYF. The CDR3 DNA sequence: TGTGCCAGCAGCGGCGCTCAGGTCCCTAACGAGCAGTACTTC. V usage is TRBV11-2 and J usage is TRBJ2-7, with D unclear. V gave up 5 bases and J gave up 5 bases, with 16 bases separating them. This CDR3 is 14 amino acids long. Germline V gene sequence: CDR1 SGHAT, CDR2 FQNNGV.

This clonotype was recorded many times. The J gene is TRBJ1-2, the V gene TRBV20-1; D unresolved. Between the trimmed V and J ends, which lost 5 bases and 7 bases, there was a span of 23 bases. Germline V gene lookup returns CDR1 DFQATT and CDR2 SNEGSKA (reference sequence). The CDR3 contains 15 residues. This CDR3 is CSAPPSSGVRTGYTF. The CDR3 DNA reads as TGCAGTGCTCCACCCTCGAGCGGGGTTCGAACTGGCTACACCTTC.

This clonotype has more than one count but fewer than ten. This may come from a read error, since a much larger clone is one base off. The chain recombines TRBV5-1 with TRBJ1-4; 9 bases align to TRBD1. CDR3 length: 15 residues. CDR1 SGHRS and CDR2 YFSETQ come from the germline V gene. Trimming cost V 1 base and J 6 bases; bases outside gene matches: 4. CDR3 protein: CASSLYGTGHEKLFF. The CDR3 nucleotides read TGCGCCAGCAGCTTGTACGGGACAGGGCATGAAAAACTGTTTTTT.

In its sample, this clonotype was seen many times. This chain links TRBV15 with TRBJ2-5, with 7 bases that match TRBD1. Germline lookup yields CDR1 LNHNV and CDR2 YYDKDF (reference sequence). This CDR3 is 14 amino acids long. V lost 3 bases, J lost 2 bases, and 3 bases stayed unmatched. Here the CDR3 DNA reads TGTGCCACCAGCAGTGGGACAGCACAAGAGACCCAGTACTTC. Translating gives CATSSGTAQETQYF.

This clonotype was counted ten times or more. This rearrangement joins TRBV10-3 to TRBJ2-2, with TRBD1 matching over 8 bases. V dropped 3 bases and J dropped 0; count of bases not matched to a gene: 6. The CDR3 runs to 17 residues. Germline CDR1 is ENHRY and CDR2 is SYGVKD. CDR3: CAISDGRGPSNTGELFF. In DNA, the CDR3 is TGTGCCATCAGTGACGGCAGGGGGCCTTCGAACACCGGGGAGCTGTTTTTT.

Many counts were recorded for this clonotype. The chain recombines TRBV4-1 with TRBJ1-6; D is unclear. The CDR3 loop spans 14 amino acids. V lost 4 bases, J lost 6 bases, and 10 bases lay in between. Germline CDR1 is MGHRA and CDR2 is YSYEKL. The CDR3 nucleotides read TGCGCCAGCAGCCGTCGGGATTTTAATTCACCCCTCCACTTT. This translates into CASSRRDFNSPLHF.

This clonotype was counted at least ten times. The chain uses TRBV28 and TRBJ2-3, with TRBD2 matching 10 bases. The CDR3 is made up of 15 amino acids. Per the germline V gene, CDR1 is MDHEN and CDR2 is SYDVKM. Trimming removed 6 bases from V and 2 bases from J; junction bases left unmatched: 5. CDR3 nucleotides: TGTGCCAGCAGCGGGACTAGCGTGGCCACAGATACGCAGTATTTT. Translation: CASSGTSVATDTQYF.

This clonotype was counted ten times or more. The chain couples TRBV7-2 to TRBJ2-7; 7 bases map to TRBD2. This CDR3 is 15 amino acids long. Trimming removed 1 base from V and 3 bases from J; junction bases left unmatched: 6. CDR1 is SGHTA and CDR2 is FQGNSA in the germline V gene. The CDR3 nucleotides are TGTGCCAGCAGCTTAGTAGGCGGGGGAAACTACGAGCAGTACTTC. Encoded protein: CASSLVGGGNYEQYF. Full variable domain (remainder filled in from reference TRBV7-2 and TRBJ2-7): GAGVSQSPSNKVTEKGKDVELRCDPISGHTALYWYRQSLGQGLEFLIYFQGNSAPDKSGLPSDRFSAERTGGSVSTLTIQRTQQEDSAVYLCASSLVGGGNYEQYFGPGTRLTVT.

At least ten counts were recorded for this clonotype. This chain joins TRBV14 and TRBJ2-7; TRBD2 agrees at 9 bases. CDR3 length: 15 residues. V lost 0 bases to trimming and J lost 4 bases; unmatched junction nucleotides: 4. Germline V gene sequence: CDR1 SGHDN, CDR2 FVKESK. The CDR3 nucleotides are TGTGCCAGCAGCCAAGATTATAGCGGGAGTTACGAGCAGTACTTC. Protein sequence: CASSQDYSGSYEQYF.

On this clonotype itself: This may come from a read error, since a much larger clone is one base off. The genes are TRBV6-1 and TRBJ2-5; 12 nucleotides align to TRBD1. The germline CDR1 and CDR2 sequences are MNHNS and SASEGT. The CDR3 length is 14 residues. CDR3 coding DNA: TGTGCCAGCAGACCGGGACAGGGGGCGGAGACCCAGTGCTTC. Protein product: CASRPGQGAETQCF.

Concerning this clonotype itself: A much bigger clone sits one base away, suggesting this may be a read error. This rearrangement joins TRBV19 to TRBJ2-5; 8 bases line up with TRBD1. The length of the CDR3 is 15 residues. Germline lookup yields CDR1 LNHDA and CDR2 SQIVND (reference sequence). This CDR3 reads CAGSITWTGLETQYF. The CDR3 DNA sequence: TGTGCCGGTAGTATTACCTGGACAGGGTTAGAGACCCAGTACTTC.

This clonotype has at least ten counts. The V call is TRBV6-5, the J call TRBJ1-2; 12 nucleotides line up with TRBD1. CDR3 length equals 15 residues. Unmatched junction bases numbered 4, after V lost 2 bases and J lost 6 bases. Germline CDR1 is MNHEY and CDR2 is SVGAGI. The CDR3, as DNA: TGTGCCAGCAGTTACCTGGGACAGGGGGCCCATGGCTACACCTTC. Amino acids: CASSYLGQGAHGYTF.

The table lists this clonotype with many counts. V is TRBV5-1 and J is TRBJ2-5; unclear D gene. CDR3 length: 15 residues. Per the germline V gene, CDR1 is SGHRS and CDR2 is YFSETQ. Trimming took 0 bases from V and 2 from J, leaving 11 bases between them. The DNA for the CDR3 is TGCGCCAGCAGCTTGGAAGGGTCACCGCAAGAGACCCAGTACTTC. This translates into CASSLEGSPQETQYF. Complete variable domain (other parts from reference TRBV5-1 and TRBJ2-5): KAGVTQTPRYLIKTRGQQVTLSCSPISGHRSVSWYQQTPGQGLQFLFEYFSETQRNKGNFPGRFSGRQFSNSRSEMNVSTLELGDSALYLCASSLEGSPQETQYFGPGTRLLVL.

This clonotype was observed many times. The chain joins TRBV12-3 or TRBV12-4 to TRBJ2-1; no firm D call. V was shortened by 3 bases and J by 3 bases, with 9 bases between the two germline ends. This CDR3 spans 14 amino acids. This CDR3 is CASSFGKNYNEQFF. Written as DNA, the CDR3 is TGTGCCAGCAGTTTTGGTAAGAACTACAATGAGCAGTTCTTC.

This clonotype was found many times. This rearrangement joins TRBV24-1 to TRBJ2-1; 10 bases are a match to TRBD2. Trimming took 9 bases from V and 2 from J; bases not matched to a gene: 6. Germline values: CDR1 KGHDR, CDR2 SFDVKD. This CDR3 has 15 amino acids. The CDR3 loop is CATGVSGRPYNEQFF. CDR3 bases: TGTGCCACCGGGGTTAGCGGGAGGCCCTACAATGAGCAGTTCTTC.

At least ten counts were recorded for this clonotype. V gene TRBV4-1 combines with J gene TRBJ1-2, with 11 bases that match TRBD1. Germline V gene lookup returns CDR1 MGHRA and CDR2 YSYEKL. V lost 0 bases and J lost 8; bases outside the gene matches: 5. The CDR3 is made up of 15 amino acids. The CDR3 region is CASSQEDRGRGGYTF. In DNA, the CDR3 is TGCGCCAGCAGCCAAGAGGACAGGGGGCGCGGGGGCTACACCTTC.

This clonotype was found many times. The chain carries TRBV20-1 and TRBJ2-5; D might be TRBD1 (5 bases). The ends were cut back, 1 base at V and 1 base at J, with 13 bases in the middle. The CDR3 runs to 15 residues. Germline assignment: CDR1 DFQATT and CDR2 SNEGSKA (reference sequence). CDR3 in DNA: TGCAGTGCTAGAGCGGCCAGGGCTATCCAAGAGACCCAGTACTTC. As protein: CSARAARAIQETQYF.